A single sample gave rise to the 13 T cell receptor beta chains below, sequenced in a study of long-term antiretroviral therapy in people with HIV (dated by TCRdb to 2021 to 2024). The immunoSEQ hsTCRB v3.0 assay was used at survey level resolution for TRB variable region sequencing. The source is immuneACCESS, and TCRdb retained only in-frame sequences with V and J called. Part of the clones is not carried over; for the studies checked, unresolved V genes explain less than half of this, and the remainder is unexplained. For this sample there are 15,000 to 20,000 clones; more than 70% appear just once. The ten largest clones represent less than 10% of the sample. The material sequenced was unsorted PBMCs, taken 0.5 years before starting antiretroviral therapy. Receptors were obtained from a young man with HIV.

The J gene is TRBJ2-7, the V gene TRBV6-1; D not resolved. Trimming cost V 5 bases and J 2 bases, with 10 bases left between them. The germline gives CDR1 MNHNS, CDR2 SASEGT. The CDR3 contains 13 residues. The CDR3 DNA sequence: TGTGCCAGCAGTCCCAGGATCACCTACGAGCAGTACTTC. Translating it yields CASSPRITYEQYF.

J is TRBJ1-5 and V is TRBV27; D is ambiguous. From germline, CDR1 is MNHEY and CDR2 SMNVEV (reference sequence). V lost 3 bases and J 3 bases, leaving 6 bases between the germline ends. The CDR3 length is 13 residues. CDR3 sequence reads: CASSLFVNQPQHF. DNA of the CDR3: TGTGCCAGCAGTTTGTTCGTCAATCAGCCCCAGCATTTT.

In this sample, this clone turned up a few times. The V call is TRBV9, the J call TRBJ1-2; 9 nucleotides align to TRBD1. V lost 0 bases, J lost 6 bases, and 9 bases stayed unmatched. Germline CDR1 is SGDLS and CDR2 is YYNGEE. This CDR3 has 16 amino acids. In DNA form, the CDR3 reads TGTGCCAGCAGCGTAGCCCGCGGACAGGGGCTGCATGGCTACACCTTC. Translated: CASSVARGQGLHGYTF.

In DNA form, the CDR3 reads TGTGCCAGCAGTTTAGGGGGGGGACAGGGGGGCTACGAGCAGTACTTC. As protein: CASSLGGGQGGYEQYF. The chain has TRBV27 and TRBJ2-7; 11 positions agree with TRBD1. The J segment lost 3 bases and the V segment lost 2 bases, leaving 6 bases of the junction unmatched. The germline V gene encodes CDR1 MNHEY and CDR2 SMNVEV (reference sequence). The CDR3 has 16 amino acids.

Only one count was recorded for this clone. The CDR3 DNA reads as TGTGCCAGCAGTTTATCCCCAGGGAACACTGAAGCTTTCTTT. Amino acid sequence: CASSLSPGNTEAFF. The V gene is TRBV27, the J gene TRBJ1-1, with D unclear. The V and J ends lost 0 bases and 1 base respectively, with 6 bases between them. Germline V gene data show CDR1 as MNHEY and CDR2 as SMNVEV (reference sequence). CDR3 length equals 14 residues.

The CDR3 loop is CASSPGWGYTF. As DNA, the CDR3 is TGTGCCAGCAGCCCAGGGTGGGGCTACACCTTC. The chain joins TRBV6-5 to TRBJ1-2; D might be TRBD1 (5 bases). Trimming shortened V by 6 bases and J by 8 bases, and 10 bases separated the two germline ends. The germline V gene encodes CDR1 MNHEY and CDR2 SVGAGI. This CDR3 is 11 amino acids long.

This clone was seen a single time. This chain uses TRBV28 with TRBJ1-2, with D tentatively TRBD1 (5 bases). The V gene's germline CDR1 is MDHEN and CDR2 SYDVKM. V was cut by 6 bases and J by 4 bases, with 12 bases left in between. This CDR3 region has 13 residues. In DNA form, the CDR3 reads TGTGCCAGCAGCAAGGGGCAGACCTATGGCTACACCTTC. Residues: CASSKGQTYGYTF.

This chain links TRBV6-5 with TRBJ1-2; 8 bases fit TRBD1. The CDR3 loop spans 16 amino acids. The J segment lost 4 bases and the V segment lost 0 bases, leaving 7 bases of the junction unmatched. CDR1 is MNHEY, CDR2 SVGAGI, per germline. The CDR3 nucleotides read TGTGCCAGCAGTTACTCATCAGGGGGCGCGGGCTATGGCTACACCTTC. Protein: CASSYSSGGAGYGYTF.

The CDR3 sequence: CASSFDRGVGETQYF. The CDR3 DNA reads as TGTGCCAGCAGCTTCGACAGGGGTGTTGGGGAGACCCAGTACTTC. The V and J genes are TRBV13 and TRBJ2-5, with 8 bases identical to TRBD1. The CDR3 runs 15 residues. Germline values: CDR1 PRHDT, CDR2 FYEKMQ (reference sequence). V lost 3 bases to trimming and J lost 5 bases; unmatched junction nucleotides: 8.

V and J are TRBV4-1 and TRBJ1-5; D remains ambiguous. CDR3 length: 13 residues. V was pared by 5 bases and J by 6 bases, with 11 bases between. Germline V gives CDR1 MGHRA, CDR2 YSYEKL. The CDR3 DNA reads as TGCGCCAGCAGCTCACTCGTGGGTCAGCCCCAGCATTTT. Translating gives CASSSLVGQPQHF.

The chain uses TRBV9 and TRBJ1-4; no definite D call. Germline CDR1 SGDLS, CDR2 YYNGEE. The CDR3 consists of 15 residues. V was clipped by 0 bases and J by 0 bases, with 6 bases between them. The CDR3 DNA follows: TGTGCCAGCAGCGTAGTCGGGGCAACTAATGAAAAACTGTTTTTT. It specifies CASSVVGATNEKLFF. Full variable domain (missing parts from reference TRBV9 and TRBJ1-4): DSGVTQTPKHLITATGQRVTLRCSPRSGDLSVYWYQQSLDQGLQFLIQYYNGEERAKGNILERFSAQQFPDLHSELNLSSLELGDSALYFCASSVVGATNEKLFFGSGTQLSVL.

The CDR3 bases are TGCAGCGTTGTCCCTCCGACAGGGGACTCCTACGAGCAGTACTTC. Protein: CSVVPPTGDSYEQYF. The rearrangement joins TRBV29-1 to TRBJ2-7; 8 bases fit TRBD1. CDR1 and CDR2 (germline): SQVTM, ANQGSEA. V was clipped by 4 bases and J by 0 bases; unmatched bases: 8. The CDR3 is 15 amino acids.

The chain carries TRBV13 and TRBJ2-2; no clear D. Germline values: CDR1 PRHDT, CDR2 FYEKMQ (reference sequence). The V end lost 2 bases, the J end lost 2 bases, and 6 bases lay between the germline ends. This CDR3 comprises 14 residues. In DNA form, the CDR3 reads TGTGCCAGCAGCTTACACGGAAACACCGGGGAGCTGTTTTTT. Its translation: CASSLHGNTGELFF.